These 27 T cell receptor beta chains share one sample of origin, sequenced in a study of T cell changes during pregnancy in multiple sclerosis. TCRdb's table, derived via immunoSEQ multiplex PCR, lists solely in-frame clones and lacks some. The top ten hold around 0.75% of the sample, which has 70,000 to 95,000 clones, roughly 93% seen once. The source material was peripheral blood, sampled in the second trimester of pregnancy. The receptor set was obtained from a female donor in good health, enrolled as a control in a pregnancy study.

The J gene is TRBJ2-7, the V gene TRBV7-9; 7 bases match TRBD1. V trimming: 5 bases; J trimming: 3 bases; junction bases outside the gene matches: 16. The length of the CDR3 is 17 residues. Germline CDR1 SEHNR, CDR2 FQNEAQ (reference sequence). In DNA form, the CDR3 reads TGTGCCAGCAGCACAACCGCCGACAGGGATCGATACTACGAGCAGTACTTC. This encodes CASSTTADRDRYYEQYF.

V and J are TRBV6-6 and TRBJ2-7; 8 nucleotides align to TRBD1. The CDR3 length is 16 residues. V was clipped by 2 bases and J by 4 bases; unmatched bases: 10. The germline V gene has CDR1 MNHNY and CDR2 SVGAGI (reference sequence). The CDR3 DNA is TGTGCCAGCAGTTACCGTGAGATACAGGGGGTTTACGAGCAGTACTTC. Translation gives CASSYREIQGVYEQYF.

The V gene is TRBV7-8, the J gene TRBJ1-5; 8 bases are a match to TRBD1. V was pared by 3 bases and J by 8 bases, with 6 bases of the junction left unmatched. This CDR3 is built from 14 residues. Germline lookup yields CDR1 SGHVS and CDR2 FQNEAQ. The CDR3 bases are TGTGCCAGCAGCTTTGGACAGGGTGGTGAGCCCCAGCATTTT. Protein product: CASSFGQGGEPQHF.

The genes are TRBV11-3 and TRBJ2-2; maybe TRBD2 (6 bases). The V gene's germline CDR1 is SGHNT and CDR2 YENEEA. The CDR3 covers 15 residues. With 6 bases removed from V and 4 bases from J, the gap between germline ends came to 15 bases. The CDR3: CASRGVGEATGELFF. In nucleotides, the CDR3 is TGTGCCAGCAGGGGGGTAGGGGAGGCCACCGGGGAGCTGTTTTTT.

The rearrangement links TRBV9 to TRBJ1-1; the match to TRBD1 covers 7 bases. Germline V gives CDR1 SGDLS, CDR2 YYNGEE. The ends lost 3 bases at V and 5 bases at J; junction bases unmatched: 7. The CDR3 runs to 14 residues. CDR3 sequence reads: CASSGRDSTTEAFF. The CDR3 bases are TGTGCCAGCAGCGGGCGGGACAGTACGACTGAAGCTTTCTTT.

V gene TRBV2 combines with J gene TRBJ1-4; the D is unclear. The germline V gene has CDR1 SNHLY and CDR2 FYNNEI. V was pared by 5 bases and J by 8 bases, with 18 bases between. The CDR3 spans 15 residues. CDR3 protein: CASSSGNQGHEKLFF. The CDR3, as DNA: TGTGCCAGCAGTTCCGGGAACCAAGGGCACGAAAAACTGTTTTTT.

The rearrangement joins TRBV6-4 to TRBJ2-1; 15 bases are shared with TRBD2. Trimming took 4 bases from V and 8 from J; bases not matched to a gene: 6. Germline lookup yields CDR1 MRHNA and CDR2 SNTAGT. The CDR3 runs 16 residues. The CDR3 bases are TGTGCCAGCAGTGGGACTAGCGGGGGGGCCCAGGATGAGCAGTTCTTC. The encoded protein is CASSGTSGGAQDEQFF.

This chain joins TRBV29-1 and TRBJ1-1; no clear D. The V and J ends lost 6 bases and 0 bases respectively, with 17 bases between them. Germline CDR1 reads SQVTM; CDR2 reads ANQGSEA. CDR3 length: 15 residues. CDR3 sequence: CSVAISIHMNTEAFF. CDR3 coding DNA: TGCAGCGTCGCCATCTCGATCCACATGAACACTGAAGCTTTCTTT.

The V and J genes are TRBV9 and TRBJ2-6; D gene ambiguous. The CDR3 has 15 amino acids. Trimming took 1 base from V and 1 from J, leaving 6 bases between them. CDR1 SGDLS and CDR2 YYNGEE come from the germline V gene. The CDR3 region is CASSVLYSGANVLTF. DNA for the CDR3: TGTGCCAGCAGCGTACTCTATTCTGGGGCCAACGTCCTGACTTTC.

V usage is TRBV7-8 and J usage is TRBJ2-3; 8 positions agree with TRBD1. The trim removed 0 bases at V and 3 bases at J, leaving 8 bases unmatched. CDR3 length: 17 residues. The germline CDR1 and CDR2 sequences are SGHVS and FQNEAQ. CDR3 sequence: CASSLAVDREYTDTQYF. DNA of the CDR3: TGTGCCAGCAGCTTAGCAGTGGACAGGGAATATACAGATACGCAGTATTTT.

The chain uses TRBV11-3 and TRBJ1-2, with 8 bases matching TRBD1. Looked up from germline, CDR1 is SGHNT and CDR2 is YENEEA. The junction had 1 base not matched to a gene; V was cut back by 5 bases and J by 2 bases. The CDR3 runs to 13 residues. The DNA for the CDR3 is TGTGCCAGCAGCCGGGACAGGAACTATGGCTACACCTTC. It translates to CASSRDRNYGYTF.

CDR3 nucleotides: TGTGCCAGCAGTTCGGGGACAGGGGCTGGTCAGCCCCAGCATTTT. Residues: CASSSGTGAGQPQHF. J is TRBJ1-5 and V is TRBV6-6; TRBD1 matches at 10 bases. The length of the CDR3 is 15 residues. Germline trimming cut 4 bases from V and 6 bases from J; bases unmatched to any gene: 6. Germline CDR1 and CDR2: MNHNY and SVGAGI (reference sequence).

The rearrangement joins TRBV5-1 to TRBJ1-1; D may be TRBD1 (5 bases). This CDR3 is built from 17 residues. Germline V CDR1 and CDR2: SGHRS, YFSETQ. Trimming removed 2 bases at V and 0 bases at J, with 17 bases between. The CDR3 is CASSFLGRGLMNTEAFF. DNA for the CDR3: TGCGCCAGCAGCTTTCTGGGGAGGGGACTCATGAACACTGAAGCTTTCTTT.

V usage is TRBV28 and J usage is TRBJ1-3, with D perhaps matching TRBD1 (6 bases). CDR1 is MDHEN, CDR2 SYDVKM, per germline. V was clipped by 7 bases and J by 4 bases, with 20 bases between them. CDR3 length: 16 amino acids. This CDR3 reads CASNQPGHALGNTIYF. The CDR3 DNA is TGTGCCAGCAACCAACCGGGACACGCCTTGGGAAACACCATATATTTT.

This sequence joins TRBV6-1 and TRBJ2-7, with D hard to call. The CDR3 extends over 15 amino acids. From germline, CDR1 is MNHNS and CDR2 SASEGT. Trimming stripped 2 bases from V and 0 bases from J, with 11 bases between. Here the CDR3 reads CASSERSFSSYEQYF. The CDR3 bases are TGTGCCAGCAGTGAAAGATCCTTCAGCTCCTACGAGCAGTACTTC.

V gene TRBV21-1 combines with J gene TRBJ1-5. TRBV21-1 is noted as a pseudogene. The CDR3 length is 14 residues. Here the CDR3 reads CASSKDLSNQPQHF. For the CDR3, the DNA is TGTGCCAGCAGCAAAGATCTGAGCAATCAGCCCCAGCATTTT.

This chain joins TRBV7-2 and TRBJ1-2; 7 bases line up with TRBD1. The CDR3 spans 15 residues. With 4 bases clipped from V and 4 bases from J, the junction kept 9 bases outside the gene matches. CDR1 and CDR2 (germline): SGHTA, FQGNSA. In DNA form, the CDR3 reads TGTGCCAGCAGCTCGCCAACAGGGGTGGTCTATGGCTACACCTTC. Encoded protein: CASSSPTGVVYGYTF.

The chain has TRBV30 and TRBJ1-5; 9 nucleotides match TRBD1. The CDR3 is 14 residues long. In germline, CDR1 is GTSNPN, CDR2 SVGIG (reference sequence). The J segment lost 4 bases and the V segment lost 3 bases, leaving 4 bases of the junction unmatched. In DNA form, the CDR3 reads TGTGCCTGGAGCCTGGGACAGGGAAATCAGCCCCAGCATTTT. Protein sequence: CAWSLGQGNQPQHF.

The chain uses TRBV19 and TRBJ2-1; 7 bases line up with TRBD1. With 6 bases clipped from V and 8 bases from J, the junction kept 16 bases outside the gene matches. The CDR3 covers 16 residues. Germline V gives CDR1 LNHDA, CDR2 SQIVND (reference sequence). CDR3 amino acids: CASSGIRDRATHEQFF. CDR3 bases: TGTGCCAGTAGCGGTATCCGGGACAGAGCTACACATGAGCAGTTCTTC.

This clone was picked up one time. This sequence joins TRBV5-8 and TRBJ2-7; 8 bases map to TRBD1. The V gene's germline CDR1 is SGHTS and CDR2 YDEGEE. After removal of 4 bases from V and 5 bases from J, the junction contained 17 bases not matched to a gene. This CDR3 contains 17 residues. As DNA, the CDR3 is TGTGCCAGCAGCCCGACAGGGGCCAACTCGCTATACCACGAGCAGTACTTC. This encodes CASSPTGANSLYHEQYF. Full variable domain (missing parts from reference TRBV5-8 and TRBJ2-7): EAGVTQSPTHLIKTRGQQATLRCSPISGHTSVYWYQQALGLGLQFLLWYDEGEERNRGNFPPRFSGRQFPNYSSELNVNALELEDSALYLCASSPTGANSLYHEQYFGPGTRLTVT.

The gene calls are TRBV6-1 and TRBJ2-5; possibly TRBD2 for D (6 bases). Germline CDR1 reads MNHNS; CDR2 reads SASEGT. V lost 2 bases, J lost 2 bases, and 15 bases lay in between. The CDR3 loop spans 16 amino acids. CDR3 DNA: TGTGCCAGCAGTGAACTACAAGGGAGCGGGCAAGAGACCCAGTACTTC. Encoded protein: CASSELQGSGQETQYF.

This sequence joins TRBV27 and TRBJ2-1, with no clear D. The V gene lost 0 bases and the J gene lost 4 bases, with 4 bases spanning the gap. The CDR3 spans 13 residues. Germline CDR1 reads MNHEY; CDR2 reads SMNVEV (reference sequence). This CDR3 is CASSLSKYNEQFF. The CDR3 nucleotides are TGTGCCAGCAGTTTATCCAAATACAATGAGCAGTTCTTC.

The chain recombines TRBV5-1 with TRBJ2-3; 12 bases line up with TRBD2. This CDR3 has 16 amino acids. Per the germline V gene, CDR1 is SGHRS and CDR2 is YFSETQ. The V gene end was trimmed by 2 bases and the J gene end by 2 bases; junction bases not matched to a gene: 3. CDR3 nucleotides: TGCGCCAGCAGCTTTACTAGCGGGGGGCTCACAGATACGCAGTATTTT. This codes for CASSFTSGGLTDTQYF. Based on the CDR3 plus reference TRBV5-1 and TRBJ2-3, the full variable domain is KAGVTQTPRYLIKTRGQQVTLSCSPISGHRSVSWYQQTPGQGLQFLFEYFSETQRNKGNFPGRFSGRQFSNSRSEMNVSTLELGDSALYLCASSFTSGGLTDTQYFGPGTRLTVL.

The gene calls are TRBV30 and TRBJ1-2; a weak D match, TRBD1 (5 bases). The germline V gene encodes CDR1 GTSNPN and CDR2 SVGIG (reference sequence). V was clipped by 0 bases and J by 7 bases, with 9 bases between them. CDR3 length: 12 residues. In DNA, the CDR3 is TGTGCCTGGAGTGTCGGACAATTTGGCTACACCTTC. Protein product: CAWSVGQFGYTF. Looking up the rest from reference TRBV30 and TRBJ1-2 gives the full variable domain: SQTIHQWPATLVQPVGSPLSLECTVEGTSNPNLYWYRQAAGRGLQLLFYSVGIGQISSEVPQNLSASRPQDRQFILSSKKLLLSDSGFYLCAWSVGQFGYTFGSGTRLTVV.

The DNA for the CDR3 is TGTGCCAGTAGTATAGCAGGTACGGATGGCTACACCTTC. It yields the protein CASSIAGTDGYTF. V usage is TRBV19 and J usage is TRBJ1-2; D unclear. The V gene lost 1 base and the J gene lost 6 bases, with 9 bases spanning the gap. Germline CDR1 is LNHDA and CDR2 is SQIVND (reference sequence). This CDR3 has 13 residues.

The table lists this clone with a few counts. The CDR3 reads CSVDPAGGTEAFF. As DNA, the CDR3 is TGCAGCGTTGACCCGGCAGGGGGCACTGAAGCTTTCTTT. The chain carries TRBV29-1 and TRBJ1-1; 7 positions match TRBD1. CDR3 length equals 13 residues. The germline V gene has CDR1 SQVTM and CDR2 ANQGSEA. V dropped 3 bases and J dropped 4; count of bases not matched to a gene: 5.

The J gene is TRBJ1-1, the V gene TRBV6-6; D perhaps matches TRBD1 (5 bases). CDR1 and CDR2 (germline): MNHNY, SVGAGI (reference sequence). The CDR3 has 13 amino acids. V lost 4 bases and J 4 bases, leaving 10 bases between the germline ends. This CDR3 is CASSLQVSTEAFF. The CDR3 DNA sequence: TGTGCCAGCAGTTTACAGGTGTCCACTGAAGCTTTCTTT.